What follows describes a single TCR beta chain. Its antigen is undetermined. The source of the sample is a study of shared clonotypes between healthy human individuals. Trimming took off 2 bases at V and 0 bases at J, with 11 bases between the two ends. Germline V gene sequence: CDR1 SGHDT, CDR2 YYEEEE. This CDR3 contains 15 residues. Study-wide results and caveats: Memory subsets generally showed smaller estimated richness than naive subsets did. A handful of donors shared 5% to 5.5% of their naive CD4 clonotypes.

The test was conducted at deep level. The table came from immunoSEQ multiplex PCR; TCRdb's copy has only in-frame clones and leaves some out. Of some 1 million clones listed, about 77% are singletons. The chain links TRBV5-6 to TRBJ1-1; D unresolved. Specimen: memory CD4+ T cells sorted from blood. As to subset: CD45RA-negative fraction. The receptor was isolated from a man younger than 30 in good health. Here the CDR3 reads CASSFITALNTEAFF. CDR3 DNA: TGTGCCAGCAGCTTCATCACGGCCCTGAACACTGAAGCTTTCTTT.